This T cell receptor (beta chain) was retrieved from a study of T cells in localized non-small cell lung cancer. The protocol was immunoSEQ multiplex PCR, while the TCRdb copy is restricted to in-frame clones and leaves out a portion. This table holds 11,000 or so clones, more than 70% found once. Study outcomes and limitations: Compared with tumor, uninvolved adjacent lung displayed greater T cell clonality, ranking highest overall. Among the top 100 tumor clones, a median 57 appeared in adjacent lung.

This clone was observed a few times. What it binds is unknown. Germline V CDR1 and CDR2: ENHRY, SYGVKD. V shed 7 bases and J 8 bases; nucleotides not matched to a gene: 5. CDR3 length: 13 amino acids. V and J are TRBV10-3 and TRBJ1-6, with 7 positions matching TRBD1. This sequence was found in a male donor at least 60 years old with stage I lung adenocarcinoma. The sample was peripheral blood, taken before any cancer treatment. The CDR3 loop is CAITDREDSPLHF. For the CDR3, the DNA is TGTGCCATCACCGACAGGGAGGATTCACCCCTCCACTTT.